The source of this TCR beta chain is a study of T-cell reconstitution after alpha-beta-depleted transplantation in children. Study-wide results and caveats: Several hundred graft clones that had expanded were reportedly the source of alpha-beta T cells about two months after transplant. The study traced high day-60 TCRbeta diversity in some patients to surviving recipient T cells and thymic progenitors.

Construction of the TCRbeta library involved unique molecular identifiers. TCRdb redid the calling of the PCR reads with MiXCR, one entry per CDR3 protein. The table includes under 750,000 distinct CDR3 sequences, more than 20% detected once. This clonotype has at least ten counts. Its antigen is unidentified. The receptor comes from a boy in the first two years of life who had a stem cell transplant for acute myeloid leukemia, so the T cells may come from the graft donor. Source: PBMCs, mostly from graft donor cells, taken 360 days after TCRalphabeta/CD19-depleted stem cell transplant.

For the CDR3, the DNA is TGCGCCAGCAGCCATCACAGGGGACCGAACACTGAAGCTTTCTTT. It codes for CASSHHRGPNTEAFF. The rearrangement joins TRBV4-1 to TRBJ1-1, with TRBD1 matching 7 bases. This CDR3 has 15 residues. CDR1 and CDR2 (germline): MGHRA, YSYEKL. After removal of 3 bases from V and 1 base from J, the junction contained 5 bases not matched to a gene.